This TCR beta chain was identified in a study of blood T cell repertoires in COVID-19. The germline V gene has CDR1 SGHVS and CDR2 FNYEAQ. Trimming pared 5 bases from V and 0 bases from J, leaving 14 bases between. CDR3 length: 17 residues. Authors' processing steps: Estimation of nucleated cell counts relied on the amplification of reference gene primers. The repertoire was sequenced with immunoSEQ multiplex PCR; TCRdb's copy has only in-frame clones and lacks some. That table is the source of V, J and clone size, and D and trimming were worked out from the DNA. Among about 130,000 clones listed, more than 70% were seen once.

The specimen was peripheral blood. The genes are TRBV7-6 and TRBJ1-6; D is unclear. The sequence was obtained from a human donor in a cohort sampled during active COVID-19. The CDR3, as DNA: TGTGCCAGCAGCGCCCTCGGGGAGAGCTCCTATAATTCACCCCTCCACTTT. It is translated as CASSALGESSYNSPLHF.